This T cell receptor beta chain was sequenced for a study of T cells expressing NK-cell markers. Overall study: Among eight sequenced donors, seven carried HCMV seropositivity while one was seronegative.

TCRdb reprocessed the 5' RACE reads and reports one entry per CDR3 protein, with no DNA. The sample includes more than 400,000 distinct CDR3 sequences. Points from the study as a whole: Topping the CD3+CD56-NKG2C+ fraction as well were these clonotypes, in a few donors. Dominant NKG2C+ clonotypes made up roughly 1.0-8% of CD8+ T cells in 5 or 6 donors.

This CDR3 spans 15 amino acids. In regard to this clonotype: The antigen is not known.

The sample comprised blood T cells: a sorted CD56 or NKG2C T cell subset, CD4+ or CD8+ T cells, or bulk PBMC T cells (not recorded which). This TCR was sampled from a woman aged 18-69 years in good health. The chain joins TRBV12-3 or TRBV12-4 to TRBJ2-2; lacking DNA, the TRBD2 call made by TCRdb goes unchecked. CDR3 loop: CASRPLPQNTGELFF.